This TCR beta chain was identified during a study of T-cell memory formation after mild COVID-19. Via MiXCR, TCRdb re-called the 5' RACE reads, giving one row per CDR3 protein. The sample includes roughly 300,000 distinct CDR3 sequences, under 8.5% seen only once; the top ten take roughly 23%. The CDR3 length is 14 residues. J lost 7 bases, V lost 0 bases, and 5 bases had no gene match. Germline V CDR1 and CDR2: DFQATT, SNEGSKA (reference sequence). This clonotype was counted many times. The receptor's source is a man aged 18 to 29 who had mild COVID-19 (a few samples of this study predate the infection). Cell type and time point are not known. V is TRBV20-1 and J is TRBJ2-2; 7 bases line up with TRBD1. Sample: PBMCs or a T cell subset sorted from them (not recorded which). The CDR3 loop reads CSAREGQDSGELFF. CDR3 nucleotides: TGCAGTGCTAGAGAAGGACAGGACAGCGGGGAGCTGTTTTTT.